The clone carrying this TCR beta chain was observed a handful of times. Researchers amplified the TCR beta CDR3 regions from RNA transcripts. Using the HTBI primer set, a first-round RT-PCR was run on the TCR CDR3. TCRdb re-called the multiplex PCR reads through MiXCR, storing one row per CDR3 protein. The table lists roughly 750,000 distinct CDR3 sequences, about a sixth of them singletons. The data were taken from a study of T cells in Graves' hyperthyroidism and ophthalmopathy. There are 15 residues in the CDR3. The ends were cut back, 4 bases at V and 6 bases at J, with 17 bases in the middle. From germline, CDR1 is SGHDN and CDR2 FVKESK.

The chain joins TRBV14 to TRBJ2-3; a possible D gene is TRBD1 (6 bases). The sequencing sample was made of blood. The TCR was taken from a man aged 18 to 29 with Graves' hyperthyroidism. CDR3 loop: CASSPLSRGGDTQYF. In DNA, the CDR3 is TGTGCCAGCAGCCCCCTGTCCAGGGGCGGCGATACGCAGTATTTT. Variable domain in full (rest from reference TRBV14 and TRBJ2-3): EAGVTQFPSHSVIEKGQTVTLRCDPISGHDNLYWYRRVMGKEIKFLLHFVKESKQDESGMPNNRFLAERTGGTYSTLKVQPAELEDSGVYFCASSPLSRGGDTQYFGPGTRLTVL.